This entry concerns a single T cell receptor (beta chain). Its matching antigen is unknown. The CDR3 contains 13 residues. Germline values: CDR1 SGHTA, CDR2 FQGNSA. V gave up 5 bases and J gave up 1 base, with 8 bases separating them. TCRdb processed the 5' RACE reads anew with MiXCR; each CDR3 protein has one entry. The data hold 450,000 or so distinct CDR3 sequences, with 12% to 15% observed a single time. This entry is derived from a study of identical twins. Broader study findings: There was more out-of-frame TCR alpha sharing in monozygotic twins than models estimated.

Another study also made use of these data, one on yellow fever vaccine responses in identical twins.

The sample taken for sequencing was CD4+ T cells sorted from blood. This chain uses TRBV7-2 with TRBJ2-5, with D unclear. The sequence came from a woman younger than 30 in good health. The CDR3 here is CASSESPQETQYF. CDR3 nucleotide sequence: TGTGCCAGCAGCGAGAGCCCCCAAGAGACCCAGTACTTC.